Listed below are T cell receptor beta chains from one sample, sequenced in a study of T cell clonotyping in hematopoietic cell transplantation. TCRdb keeps only in-frame clones here, not all; method: immunoSEQ multiplex PCR. The table shows about 860 clones, with around 77% occurring only once. Sequenced material: PBMCs, taken 30 days after allogeneic stem cell transplant. These receptor sequences come from a female patient between 30 and 45 years old who had an allogeneic stem cell transplant, so the T cells may come from the graft donor. Some clones in this sample may be carry-over from other donors' samples. Each CDR3 is given with its conserved first and last residue. A D gene is named only where the DNA matches it firmly. Size is stated for part of the rows, as once, few or many counts, or as a class when the clone is expanded.

clone_size	v_call	d_call	j_call	cdr3_nt	cdr3_aa
-	TRBV30	-	TRBJ1-2	TGTGCCTGGAGGGACTATGGCTACACCTTC	CAWRDYGYTF
-	TRBV5-1	TRBD1	TRBJ1-1	TGCGCCAGCAGCGCCCTCGGGACAGCAAACACTGAAGCTTTCTTT	CASSALGTANTEAFF
-	TRBV7-2	-	TRBJ1-4	TGTGCCAGCAGCTCCGGGACGTTCCGGAAACTGTTTTTT	CASSSGTFRKLFF
-	TRBV5-5	TRBD1	TRBJ1-5	TGTGCCAGCAGCACTGACAGGGGGTCCGGTCAGCCCCAGCATTTT	CASSTDRGSGQPQHF
-	TRBV7-2	-	TRBJ2-5	TGTGCCAGCAGCCCTGGCGGGGTCCAAACGACCCAGTACTTC	CASSPGGVQTTQYF
-	TRBV12-5	-	TRBJ2-5	TGTGCTAGTGGTTTGTCCAGACAAGAGACCCAGTACTTC	CASGLSRQETQYF
-	TRBV18	TRBD2	TRBJ2-7	TGTGCCAGCTCACCATCGCTAGCGGGGCCCTCCTACGAGCAGTACTTC	CASSPSLAGPSYEQYF
-	TRBV5-6	-	TRBJ1-1	TGTGCCAGCAGCTACGGGACACCCGGTGAAGCTTTCTTT	CASSYGTPGEAFF
few	TRBV4-1	-	TRBJ1-2	TGCGCCAGCAGCCAAGAATCCCACTATGGCTACACCTTC	CASSQESHYGYTF
-	TRBV7-3	-	TRBJ2-7	TGTGCCAGCAGCTTTAACGGGCGCGAGCAGTACTTC	CASSFNGREQYF
-	TRBV27	TRBD1	TRBJ1-5	TGTGCCAGCAGCCTAAGACAGGGGGCGGGTCAGCCCCAGCATTTT	CASSLRQGAGQPQHF
-	TRBV9	-	TRBJ2-4	TGTGCCAGCAGCGTAGGAGCCTATGGGGACCGAGGCATTCAGTACTTC	CASSVGAYGDRGIQYF
-	TRBV5-6	-	TRBJ1-3	TGTGCCAGCAGCTTGGGGCAGTCCCTCTCTGGAAACACCATATATTTT	CASSLGQSLSGNTIYF
-	TRBV9	-	TRBJ2-2	TGTGCCAGCAGCGTAAAGTCAATCGCCGGGGAGCTGTTTTTT	CASSVKSIAGELFF
-	TRBV5-1	TRBD1	TRBJ1-6	TGCGCCAGCAGCGCTGGGACAGGGAATTCACCCCTCCACTTT	CASSAGTGNSPLHF
-	TRBV5-1	-	TRBJ2-7	TGCGCCAGCGCGCGCGACTGGGGACCAGTCTACGAGCAGTACTTC	CASARDWGPVYEQYF
-	TRBV5-5	-	TRBJ1-5	TGTGCCAGCAGCCCGCCCGGGGATCAGCCCCAGCATTTT	CASSPPGDQPQHF
-	TRBV7-9	-	TRBJ1-3	TGTGCCAGCAGCTTAGGGGGGGGCAATGGAAACACCATATATTTT	CASSLGGGNGNTIYF
few	TRBV13	-	TRBJ2-7	TGTGCCAGCAGCTTAGGCTACCGAGGGGGGCGCGAGCAGTACTTC	CASSLGYRGGREQYF
-	TRBV4-2	-	TRBJ1-2	TGTGCCAGCAGCCAAGATATGATTTCAGCCTATGGCTACACCTTC	CASSQDMISAYGYTF
-	TRBV30	-	TRBJ1-2	TGTGCCTGGGCCAGTATGCAGCCTAACTATGGCTACACCTTC	CAWASMQPNYGYTF
-	TRBV13	TRBD1	TRBJ2-7	TGTGCCAGCAGCTTATTGGGCCAGGGGGCCTACGAGCAGTACTTC	CASSLLGQGAYEQYF
-	TRBV28	TRBD1	TRBJ1-5	TGTGCCAGCAGTCCACTCGTACAGGGGTGGCAGCCCCAGCATTTT	CASSPLVQGWQPQHF
few	TRBV21-1	-	TRBJ2-2	TGTGCCAGCAGCAAAAAGGGGGAACCGTGTCCCGGGGAGCTGTTTTTT	CASSKKGEPCPGELFF
-	TRBV19	TRBD2	TRBJ2-7	TGTGCCAGTAGTATAGTAGCGGGTACTAGACGGGAGCAGTACTTC	CASSIVAGTRREQYF
-	TRBV7-2	TRBD2	TRBJ2-3	TGTGCCAGCAGCTTAGAGACGGGGGGGATTACAGATACGCAGTATTTT	CASSLETGGITDTQYF
-	TRBV10-3	TRBD1	TRBJ2-1	TGTTCCTCCGGGACAGGGGTGTATGAGCAGTTCTTC	CSSGTGVYEQFF
once	TRBV19	TRBD1	TRBJ1-1	TGTGCCAGTAGTATCTCAGTAGGGACAGATGAAGCTTTCTTT	CASSISVGTDEAFF
-	TRBV7-2	-	TRBJ2-3	TGTGCCAGCAGCTTTCCCCCTAGGTTAGATACGCAGTATTTT	CASSFPPRLDTQYF
-	TRBV10-3	-	TRBJ1-1	TGTGCCATCAGTGCACAGGTGAACACTGAAGCTTTCTTT	CAISAQVNTEAFF
-	TRBV11-1	-	TRBJ2-5	TGTGCCAGCAGGTCTCCGGGACAAGAGACCCAGTACTTC	CASRSPGQETQYF
-	TRBV6-1	-	TRBJ1-1	TGTGCCAGCAGTGACTCGCCCCAGATCGCTTTCTTT	CASSDSPQIAFF
-	TRBV4-3	TRBD1	TRBJ2-7	TGCGCCAGCAGCCAAGAGTGGGTGGGACAGGGAGTGCACGAGCAGTACTTC	CASSQEWVGQGVHEQYF
-	TRBV6-5	-	TRBJ2-1	TGTGCCAGCAGGGGGGACGGGGGAAATGAGCAGTTCTTC	CASRGDGGNEQFF
-	TRBV2	-	TRBJ2-3	TGTGCCAGCATCCCCGGGTGGGGCGCGGATACGCAGTATTTT	CASIPGWGADTQYF
-	TRBV10-3	-	TRBJ1-1	TGTGCCATCAGTGATCGGGGGCTGGGGACTGAAGCTTTCTTT	CAISDRGLGTEAFF
once	TRBV19	TRBD2	TRBJ2-5	TGTGCCAGTAGTCCGCCGACTAGCGGGCTGGAGACCCAGTACTTC	CASSPPTSGLETQYF
-	TRBV7-9	-	TRBJ2-5	TGTGCCAGCAGCCCCCCCCAGGGAGAGAACCAAGAGACCCAGTACTTC	CASSPPQGENQETQYF
-	TRBV9	TRBD2	TRBJ2-7	TGTGCCAGCAGCGTTTCTAGCGGTCCCTACGAGCAGTACTTC	CASSVSSGPYEQYF
-	TRBV6-6	TRBD2	TRBJ2-1	TGTGCCAGCAGCTCGCGCGGGGGGCCCTACAATGAGCAGTTCTTC	CASSSRGGPYNEQFF
-	TRBV7-3	-	TRBJ2-2	TGTGCCAGCAGCCTCCACAACACCGGGGAGCTGTTTTTT	CASSLHNTGELFF
-	TRBV29-1	-	TRBJ1-1	TGCAGCGTTGAAGGCATGAACACTGAAGCTTTCTTT	CSVEGMNTEAFF
-	TRBV5-6	-	TRBJ2-7	TGTGCCAGCAGCCCCCCAGGGACCTACGAGCAGTACTTC	CASSPPGTYEQYF
-	TRBV9	-	TRBJ1-4	TGTGCCAGCAGCGTAGACGGGGGGCCGGATGAAAAACTGTTTTTT	CASSVDGGPDEKLFF
-	TRBV29-1	-	TRBJ1-1	TGCAGCGTTGAGAAAGGGGGATACACTGAAGCTTTCTTT	CSVEKGGYTEAFF
-	TRBV28	TRBD1	TRBJ2-6	TGTGCCAGCAGTAGAGGACAGGCGAGCTCTGGGGCCAACGTCCTGACTTTC	CASSRGQASSGANVLTF
-	TRBV21-1	-	TRBJ2-2	TGTGCCAGCAGCAAACCGGGGCTAAGGTCCCCCCACACCGGGGAGCTGTTTTTT	CASSKPGLRSPHTGELFF
-	TRBV7-9	-	TRBJ1-3	TGTGCCAGCAGCTTATCAGACCTACTGCCCACCATATATTTT	CASSLSDLLPTIYF
-	TRBV7-8	-	TRBJ2-7	TGTGCCACCACAAGGGGTGCTCCCCTCGAGCAGTACTTC	CATTRGAPLEQYF
once	TRBV5-1	-	TRBJ1-1	TGCGCCAGCAGTTTATCCTGGAACACTGAAGCTTTCTTT	CASSLSWNTEAFF
-	TRBV11-1	-	TRBJ1-3	TGTGCCAGCAGCTCGCCCGGGGAACCTGGAAACACCATATATTTT	CASSSPGEPGNTIYF